These T cell receptor beta chains were read from a single sample in a study of beta chain features in type 1 diabetes. This table comes from immunoSEQ multiplex PCR, and its TCRdb copy is limited to in-frame clones, with some not included. In the table there are roughly 370,000 clones, about 14% of which are singletons. Sequences were obtained from naive CD4+ T cells from blood. These receptors were taken from a man aged 25 to 40 in good health. The CDR3 runs from the conserved cysteine through the conserved F or W. The D gene is left open where the match is weak. The size field is filled for only some rows; it gives once, few, many or a size class.

D	size	J	V	DNA	CDR3
.	.	TRBJ1-1	TRBV6-5	TGTGCCAGCAGTTACAACAGTAACACTGAAGCTTTCTTT	CASSYNSNTEAFF
TRBD2	.	TRBJ2-1	TRBV19	TGTGCCAGTAGTCCCCGACTAGCGGGAGGGTCTAAAGGGTCCTACAATGAGCAGTTCTTC	CASSPRLAGGSKGSYNEQFF
.	.	TRBJ2-1	TRBV5-1	TGCGCCAGCAGTTGGTTACAGGGATATTACAATGAGCAGTTCTTC	CASSWLQGYYNEQFF
.	few	TRBJ1-3	TRBV29-1	TGCAGCTCTCAATGGTCGACGCCCTCTGGAAACACCATATATTTT	CSSQWSTPSGNTIYF
.	.	TRBJ2-5	TRBV7-7	TGTGCTAGCAGCTTAGGGCCATCCTGGGAGACCCAGTACTTC	CASSLGPSWETQYF
TRBD1	few	TRBJ1-6	TRBV6-1	TGTGCCAGCAGTGGCGGGACAGATAATTCACCCCTCCACTTT	CASSGGTDNSPLHF
TRBD1	many	TRBJ2-7	TRBV7-2	TGTGCCAGCAGCTCCACAGGGGTTGAGCAGTACTTC	CASSSTGVEQYF
.	.	TRBJ1-1	TRBV14	TGTGCCAGCAGTCTTAAAGAGAACACTGAAGCTTTCTTT	CASSLKENTEAFF
.	.	TRBJ2-5	TRBV5-4	TGTGCCAGCAGCTTGGCCGAGGAGACCCAGTACTTC	CASSLAEETQYF
.	few	TRBJ2-1	TRBV10-3	TGTGCCATCAGTGTAAGGGAAGGCAATGAGCAGTTCTTC	CAISVREGNEQFF
TRBD1	.	TRBJ1-1	TRBV7-3	TGTGCCAGCAAGAGGACAGGTACTAACACTGAAGCTTTCTTT	CASKRTGTNTEAFF
.	.	TRBJ2-5	TRBV9	TGTGCCAGCAGCGTAGAGATAGGCCTCCAAGAGACCCAGTACTTC	CASSVEIGLQETQYF
.	.	TRBJ2-1	TRBV27	TGTGCCAGCAGATGGACAGTCTACAATGAGCAGTTCTTC	CASRWTVYNEQFF
.	few	TRBJ1-1	TRBV7-2	TGTGCCAGCCGCCGGACAGCAACCAACACTGAAGCTTTCTTT	CASRRTATNTEAFF
.	.	TRBJ1-1	TRBV29-1	TGCAGCGTTGAGCTTGGGGGCGCTGAAGCTTTCTTT	CSVELGGAEAFF
.	.	TRBJ2-1	TRBV12-5	TGTGCTAGTGGTTTGGTATTAGATAGGGGGAGGCCCGAAGGTGAGCAGTTCTTC	CASGLVLDRGRPEGEQFF
.	.	TRBJ2-1	TRBV10-3	TGTGCCATCAAACCCGGGACACCGGGGGATGAGCAGTTCTTC	CAIKPGTPGDEQFF
.	.	TRBJ2-7	TRBV5-6	TGTGCCAGCAGCAAGGGACCCTACGAGCAGTACTTC	CASSKGPYEQYF
.	few	TRBJ2-2	TRBV2	TGTGCCAGCATGAGAACCGGGGAGCTGTTTTTT	CASMRTGELFF
.	few	TRBJ2-1	TRBV29-1	TGCAGCGGGATGCAGGGGGGTGGGAAGGCCTACAATGAGCAGTTCTTC	CSGMQGGGKAYNEQFF
TRBD1	few	TRBJ1-4	TRBV10-3	TGTGCCATCAGTGAGACACAAATTCGGACAGGGTTAAGTGAAAAACTGTTTTTT	CAISETQIRTGLSEKLFF
.	.	TRBJ2-5	TRBV4-3	TGCGCCAGCAGCCAAGAGCGCCGGGACCCCCAATACTTC	CASSQERRDPQYF
TRBD1	.	TRBJ1-2	TRBV9	TGTGCCAGCAGCGCCGGGACAGGGCGCTTTGGCTACACCTTC	CASSAGTGRFGYTF
TRBD2	few	TRBJ2-1	TRBV2	TGTGCCAGCAGTGAGATAGCGGGGTTATACAATGAGCAGTTCTTC	CASSEIAGLYNEQFF
.	once	TRBJ2-5	TRBV10-2	TGCGCCAGCAGTTGGGACGTTGAAGAGACCCAGTACTTC	CASSWDVEETQYF
.	.	TRBJ2-1	TRBV5-6	TGTGCCAGCTCCTACAATGAGCAGTTCTTC	CASSYNEQFF
.	few	TRBJ2-3	TRBV5-4	TGTGCCAGCAGCTTGCTGGGGACCAGCACAGATACGCAGTATTTT	CASSLLGTSTDTQYF
TRBD1	.	TRBJ2-5	TRBV2	TGTGCCAGCGGGGACAGTGTCCTAAAGGTCAAAGAGACCCAGTACTTC	CASGDSVLKVKETQYF
.	few	TRBJ2-6	TRBV5-6	TGTGCCAGCAGCTCTCAAGGCTCTGGGGCCAACGTCCTGACTTTC	CASSSQGSGANVLTF
TRBD1	.	TRBJ2-1	TRBV5-6	TGTGCCAGCAGCTTGGAGACAGGGGGCCTCTACAATGAGCAGTTCTTC	CASSLETGGLYNEQFF
.	.	TRBJ1-3	TRBV30	TGTGCCTGGAAACTACGAGTCAGCGGAAACACCATATATTTT	CAWKLRVSGNTIYF
.	few	TRBJ1-2	TRBV20-1	TGCAGTGCTACGGGAGACTATGGCTACACCTTC	CSATGDYGYTF
TRBD2	.	TRBJ2-3	TRBV11-2	TGTGCCAGCAGCTCCACCCGGGGGGTGTCAGATACGCAGTATTTT	CASSSTRGVSDTQYF
.	.	TRBJ2-5	TRBV10-3	TGTGCCATCAGTGAGACGGGGATCCAAGAGACCCAGTACTTC	CAISETGIQETQYF
.	.	TRBJ2-5	TRBV7-2	TGTGCCAGCACCCGACGGACGCAAGAGACCCAGTACTTC	CASTRRTQETQYF
TRBD2	.	TRBJ2-1	TRBV4-3	TGCGCCAGCAGCCCGGGACTAGCGGACGTATTAGACAATGAGCAGTTCTTC	CASSPGLADVLDNEQFF
.	few	TRBJ1-2	TRBV21-1	TGTGCCCGACAGGGTTACTATGGCTACACCTTC	CARQGYYGYTF
TRBD1	.	TRBJ2-5	TRBV5-1	TGCGCCAGCAGCTTGGGGACAGGACAAGAGACCCAGTACTTC	CASSLGTGQETQYF
.	.	TRBJ2-5	TRBV7-2	TGTGCCAGCAGCTTAGTGAACGGGGGACAAGAGACCCAGTACTTC	CASSLVNGGQETQYF
.	.	TRBJ2-3	TRBV19	TGTGCCAGTGGACGTAGACAGGCCGGCACAGATACGCAGTATTTT	CASGRRQAGTDTQYF
.	.	TRBJ1-1	TRBV20-1	TGCAGTGCTAGAGTTAACACTGAAGCTTTCTTT	CSARVNTEAFF
.	few	TRBJ1-1	TRBV7-2	TGTGCCAGCAGCTGGGGAGGCGCTGAAGCTTTCTTT	CASSWGGAEAFF
.	few	TRBJ2-1	TRBV7-9	TGTGCCAGCAGCTTGGGGGGCAGCTTAAGCTACAATGAGCAGTTCTTC	CASSLGGSLSYNEQFF
.	few	TRBJ1-1	TRBV4-1	TGCGCCAGCAGCCAAGCGGGGTTTCTAACTGAAGCTTTCTTT	CASSQAGFLTEAFF
.	.	TRBJ1-5	TRBV25-1	TGTGCCAGCAAACCGCACAATCAGCCCCAGCATTTT	CASKPHNQPQHF
TRBD2	.	TRBJ2-1	TRBV5-4	TGTGCCAGCAGCCGGAGGCTAGCGGGCGCCTACAATGAGCAGTTCTTC	CASSRRLAGAYNEQFF
TRBD1	few	TRBJ2-7	TRBV5-1	TGCGCCAGCGGTCCCGGGACAGCCTTCTACGAGCAGTACTTC	CASGPGTAFYEQYF
.	.	TRBJ1-1	TRBV28	TGTGCCAGCAGCGGACCAGCAGCTTCATTCACTGAAGCTTTCTTT	CASSGPAASFTEAFF
.	.	TRBJ2-3	TRBV9	TGTGCCAGCAGCCCAGGAGTCACAGATACGCAGTATTTT	CASSPGVTDTQYF
.	.	TRBJ2-2	TRBV28	TGTGCCAGCACTCAATCTCCTACGGGTCCCGGGGAGCTGTTTTTT	CASTQSPTGPGELFF
TRBD2	few	TRBJ2-1	TRBV30	TGTGCCTGTCTAGCGGGTTACAATGAGCAGTTCTTC	CACLAGYNEQFF
.	.	TRBJ2-1	TRBV1	TGCACCAGCAGGCGAGCCGGGGGGGCCGATGAGCAGTTCTTC	CTSRRAGGADEQFF
TRBD1	few	TRBJ2-3	TRBV7-8	TGTGCCAGCAGCTTAAGTGGGACAGGGGGCTCCAATACGCAGTATTTT	CASSLSGTGGSNTQYF
.	few	TRBJ2-3	TRBV6-1	TGTGCCAGCAGTGAATTCCAGGGGTTCGCAGATACGCAGTATTTT	CASSEFQGFADTQYF
TRBD2	once	TRBJ2-5	TRBV11-3	TGTGCCAGCACCCCATTGGAGGGAGGGGAGACCCAGTACTTC	CASTPLEGGETQYF
.	.	TRBJ1-6	TRBV30	TGTGCCTGGCAGGTCGCTTCACCCCTCCACTTT	CAWQVASPLHF
TRBD2	.	TRBJ2-1	TRBV30	TGTGCCTGGAAAGTCCTAGCGGCCTACAATGAGCAGTTCTTC	CAWKVLAAYNEQFF
.	few	TRBJ1-2	TRBV5-1	TGCGCCAGCAGCTTAGGGAACTATGGCTACACCTTC	CASSLGNYGYTF
TRBD1	few	TRBJ1-2	TRBV29-1	TGCAGCGTCACCGGGACAGGGGGCGCGTACTATGGCTACACCTTC	CSVTGTGGAYYGYTF
.	.	TRBJ1-1	TRBV7-9	TGTGCCAGCAGCCCCAAATTTGGCGCTTTCTTT	CASSPKFGAFF